One and the same sample provided the 7 T cell receptor beta chains below, sequenced in a study of T cells after yellow fever vaccination. TCRdb analysed the 5' RACE reads with MiXCR anew, one entry per CDR3 protein. This sample has about 340,000 distinct CDR3 sequences, with around 12% found just once. The sample consisted of CD4+ T cells sorted from PBMCs, taken 15 days after the yellow fever booster vaccination. The receptors stem from a man between 18 and 29 years old who received the YFV17D yellow fever vaccine.

This clonotype was counted between two and nine times. This chain uses TRBV24-1 with TRBJ1-2, with D possibly being TRBD1 (5 bases). This CDR3 has 14 residues. The V gene's germline CDR1 is KGHDR and CDR2 SFDVKD. The V gene lost 3 bases and the J gene lost 5 bases, with 12 bases spanning the gap. For the CDR3, the DNA is TGTGCCACCAGTGATCCCGGTGGGGGGTATGGCTACACCTTC. Its protein is CATSDPGGGYGYTF.

This clonotype occurred a few times. The CDR3 loop is CASRVDQETQYF. CDR3 DNA: TGCGCCAGCAGGGTCGACCAAGAGACCCAGTACTTC. This chain uses TRBV5-1 with TRBJ2-5; D gene ambiguous. V was shortened by 5 bases and J by 0 bases, with 5 bases between the two germline ends. This CDR3 contains 12 residues. Per the germline V gene, CDR1 is SGHRS and CDR2 is YFSETQ.

The chain has TRBV7-3 and TRBJ2-4; 9 positions match TRBD2. V lost 1 base to trimming and J lost 9 bases; unmatched junction nucleotides: 7. CDR3 length equals 15 residues. Germline-derived CDR1 and CDR2 are SGHTA and FQGTGA. CDR3 coding DNA: TGTGCCAGCAGCTTAATTAGCGGGGGAGGAAGCATTCAGTACTTC. This gives the protein CASSLISGGGSIQYF.

The CDR3 loop reads CAISNTGVLLSSPLHF. The DNA of the CDR3 is TGTGCCATCAGTAATACAGGGGTTTTGCTTTCGTCACCCCTCCACTTT. The V and J genes are TRBV10-3 and TRBJ1-6; 7 positions match TRBD1. Germline trimming cut 5 bases from V and 10 bases from J; bases unmatched to any gene: 14. CDR1 ENHRY and CDR2 SYGVKD come from the germline V gene. This CDR3 is built from 16 residues.

This chain links TRBV7-9 with TRBJ2-5, with 9 bases identical to TRBD2. Per germline, CDR1 SEHNR and CDR2 FQNEAQ (reference sequence). The CDR3 is made up of 16 amino acids. Trimming cost V 5 bases and J 4 bases; bases outside gene matches: 11. The CDR3 sequence is CASSPPRASGVETQYF. CDR3 nucleotides: TGTGCCAGCAGCCCTCCCCGCGCTAGCGGGGTAGAGACCCAGTACTTC. The complete variable domain, with remaining parts taken from reference TRBV7-9 and TRBJ2-5, reads DTGVSQNPRHKITKRGQNVTFRCDPISEHNRLYWYRQTLGQGPEFLTYFQNEAQLEKSRLLSDRFSAERPKGSFSTLEIQRTEQGDSAMYLCASSPPRASGVETQYFGPGTRLLVL.

The J gene is TRBJ2-3, the V gene TRBV11-1; possible D gene TRBD2, 7 bases. The CDR3 runs 15 residues. Germline V gene sequence: CDR1 SGHAT, CDR2 FQDESV (reference sequence). Trimming cost V 6 bases and J 0 bases, with 13 bases left between them. CDR3 sequence: CASSSWGGSTDTQYF. CDR3 nucleotide sequence: TGTGCCAGCAGTTCCTGGGGGGGCAGCACAGATACGCAGTATTTT.

This clonotype has just a few counts. The chain recombines TRBV6-5 with TRBJ2-7; TRBD2 matches 10 bases. The CDR3 covers 15 residues. Looked up from germline, CDR1 is MNHEY and CDR2 is SVGAGI. V lost 4 bases, J lost 4 bases, and 7 bases stayed unmatched. The CDR3 DNA sequence: TGTGCCAGCAGTTCTCCTCTAGCGGGGGCTTACGAGCAGTACTTC. This translates into CASSSPLAGAYEQYF.